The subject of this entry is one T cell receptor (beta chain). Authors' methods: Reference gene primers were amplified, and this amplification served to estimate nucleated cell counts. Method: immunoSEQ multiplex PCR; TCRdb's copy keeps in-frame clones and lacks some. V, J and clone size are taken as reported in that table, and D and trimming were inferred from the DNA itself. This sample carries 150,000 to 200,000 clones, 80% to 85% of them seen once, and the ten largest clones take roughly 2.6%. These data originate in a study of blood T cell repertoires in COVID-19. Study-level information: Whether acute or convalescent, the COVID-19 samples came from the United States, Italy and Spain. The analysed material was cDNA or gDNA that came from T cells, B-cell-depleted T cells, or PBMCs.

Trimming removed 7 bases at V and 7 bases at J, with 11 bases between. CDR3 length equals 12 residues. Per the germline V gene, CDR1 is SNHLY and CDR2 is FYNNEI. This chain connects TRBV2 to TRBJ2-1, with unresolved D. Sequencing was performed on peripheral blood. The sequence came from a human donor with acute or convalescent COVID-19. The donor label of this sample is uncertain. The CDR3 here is CASTLLRNEQFF. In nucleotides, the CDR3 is TGTGCCAGCACGCTTTTACGGAATGAGCAGTTCTTC.